These T cell receptor beta chains were read from a single sample in a study of blood T cell repertoires in COVID-19. This table comes from immunoSEQ multiplex PCR, and its TCRdb copy is limited to in-frame clones, with some not included. Among around 120,000 clones listed, around 87% were seen once. The sequenced sample was peripheral blood. These receptors were taken from a woman between 65 and 79 years old with acute or convalescent COVID-19. CDR3s include the opening cysteine and the closing phenylalanine or tryptophan. D genes are given only for firm matches. The size field is filled for only some rows; it gives once, few, many or a size class.

d_call,clone_size,j_call,v_call,cdr3_nt,cdr3_aa
TRBD1,-,TRBJ2-3,TRBV20-1,TGCAGGCTGAACAGGGGAAATACGCAGTATTTT,CRLNRGNTQYF
-,-,TRBJ1-5,TRBV7-2,TGTGCCAGCAGCGCTAAGGGAGGGGGCAATCAGCCCCAGCATTTT,CASSAKGGGNQPQHF
-,-,TRBJ1-1,TRBV7-9,TGTGCCAGCAGCTTAAGTCCGGGGGGCACTGAAGCTTTCTTT,CASSLSPGGTEAFF
TRBD2,-,TRBJ2-5,TRBV9,TGTGCCAGCAGCGTGGGAGCGGGGGGGCCGAAAGAGACCCAGTACTTC,CASSVGAGGPKETQYF
TRBD1,-,TRBJ2-3,TRBV7-9,TGTGCCAGCAGCCCCAGGACAGGGGGCGCCTCAGATACGCAGTATTTT,CASSPRTGGASDTQYF
TRBD2,-,TRBJ2-3,TRBV19,TGTGCCAGTAGTATTTATCCTAGCGGACCTATGAATACGCAGTATTTT,CASSIYPSGPMNTQYF
-,-,TRBJ2-1,TRBV6-5,TGTGCCAGCGGGCGGGGAGTTACCTACAATGAGCAGTTCTTC,CASGRGVTYNEQFF
TRBD1,-,TRBJ1-2,TRBV6-1,TGTGCCAGCAGTGGAGACAGGGCTCTACCCTATGGCTACACCTTC,CASSGDRALPYGYTF
-,-,TRBJ2-5,TRBV11-2,TGTGCCAGCAGCCCTATCCTAGAGACCCAGTACTTC,CASSPILETQYF
TRBD1,-,TRBJ2-5,TRBV3-1/TRBV3-2,TGTGCCAGCAGCCAAGTTGGCGGGACAGGGGGCAGGGAGACCCAGTACTTC,CASSQVGGTGGRETQYF
-,-,TRBJ2-3,TRBV30,TGTGCCTGGAGTGTAGGGGTTGCAGATACGCAGTATTTT,CAWSVGVADTQYF
-,-,TRBJ1-5,TRBV6-6,TGTGCCAGCAGTTACTCGGGGGGGAATCAGCCCCAGCATTTT,CASSYSGGNQPQHF
-,-,TRBJ1-1,TRBV5-6,TGTGCCAGCAGCTTGATGGCGGTAGTTACTGAAGCTTTCTTT,CASSLMAVVTEAFF
-,-,TRBJ2-7,TRBV27,TGTGCCAGCAGTACAGGGACATACACTTTGGGGGAGCAGTACTTC,CASSTGTYTLGEQYF
TRBD1,-,TRBJ1-2,TRBV28,TGTGCCAGCAGTTTTCCTGGGACAGGAAAATATGGCTACACCTTC,CASSFPGTGKYGYTF
-,few,TRBJ1-4,TRBV7-9,TGTGCCAGCAGATTAGGACACAATGAAAAACTGTTTTTT,CASRLGHNEKLFF
TRBD2,-,TRBJ2-2,TRBV18,TGTGCCAGCTCACCGGCTAGCGGGGCCCCGAACACCGGGGAGCTGTTTTTT,CASSPASGAPNTGELFF
-,-,TRBJ2-5,TRBV9,TGTGCCAGCAGCGTTACAGCGGCCAAAGAGACCCAGTACTTC,CASSVTAAKETQYF
TRBD1,-,TRBJ1-1,TRBV11-2,TGTGCCAGCAGCCGACAGGGGGCGCGCACTGAAGCTTTCTTT,CASSRQGARTEAFF
-,-,TRBJ2-2,TRBV7-7,TGTGCCAGCAGTCAAGGGAGTTACGGCACCGGGGAGCTGTTTTTT,CASSQGSYGTGELFF
TRBD2,-,TRBJ2-1,TRBV6-4,TGTGCCAGCAGTGACTCGACGGGGGGGGTACGGCCACTGTTCTTC,CASSDSTGGVRPLFF
-,-,TRBJ1-6,TRBV6-5,TGTGCCAGCAGTTCCAGACTGAATTCACCCCTCCACTTT,CASSSRLNSPLHF
-,-,TRBJ1-4,TRBV2,TGTGCCAGCAGGAGGGCCGCCGATGGGACAACTAATGAAAAACTGTTTTTT,CASRRAADGTTNEKLFF
TRBD1,-,TRBJ1-2,TRBV7-9,TGTGCCAGCAGAAGAAACCCGGGACAGGGACGGGGAGGCTATGGCTACACCTTC,CASRRNPGQGRGGYGYTF
TRBD1,few,TRBJ1-1,TRBV3-1/TRBV3-2,TGTGCCAGCAGCCAGTCCGGGACAGGGGAAGCTTTCTTT,CASSQSGTGEAFF
-,-,TRBJ1-3,TRBV9,TGTGCCAGCAGCGGAGGCCACTCTGGAAACACCATATATTTT,CASSGGHSGNTIYF
TRBD1,-,TRBJ2-3,TRBV5-1,TGCGCCAGCGGGACAGGGGCGACAGATACGCAGTATTTT,CASGTGATDTQYF
-,-,TRBJ2-3,TRBV11-2,TGTGCCAGCAGGATGTCCGGTACTAGCACAGATACGCAGTATTTT,CASRMSGTSTDTQYF
-,-,TRBJ1-4,TRBV27,TGTGCCAGCAGAACTAATTTTGTGGGTGAAAAACTGTTTTTT,CASRTNFVGEKLFF
TRBD1,-,TRBJ2-3,TRBV7-3,TGTGCCAGCAGCTTAACCGACAGGGACACGCAGTATTTT,CASSLTDRDTQYF
-,-,TRBJ1-1,TRBV28,TGTGCCACCCTGGCCGGGGGGGAGGCTGAAGCTTTCTTT,CATLAGGEAEAFF